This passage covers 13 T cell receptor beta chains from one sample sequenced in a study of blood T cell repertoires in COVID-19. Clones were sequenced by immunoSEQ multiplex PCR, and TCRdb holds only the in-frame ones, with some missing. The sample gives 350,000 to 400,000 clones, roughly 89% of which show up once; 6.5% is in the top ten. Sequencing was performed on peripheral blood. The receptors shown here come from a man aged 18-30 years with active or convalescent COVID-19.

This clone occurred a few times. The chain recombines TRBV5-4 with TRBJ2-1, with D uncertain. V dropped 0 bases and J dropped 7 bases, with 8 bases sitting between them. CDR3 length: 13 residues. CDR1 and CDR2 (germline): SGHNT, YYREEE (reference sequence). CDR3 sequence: CASSLASVNEQFF. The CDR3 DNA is TGTGCCAGCAGCTTGGCCAGTGTTAATGAGCAGTTCTTC.

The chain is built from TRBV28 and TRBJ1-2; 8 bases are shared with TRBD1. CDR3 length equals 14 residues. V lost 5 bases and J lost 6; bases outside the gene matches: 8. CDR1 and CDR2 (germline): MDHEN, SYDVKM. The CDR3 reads CASSHAGGDNGYTF. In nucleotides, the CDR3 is TGTGCCAGCAGTCACGCAGGGGGCGATAATGGCTACACCTTC.

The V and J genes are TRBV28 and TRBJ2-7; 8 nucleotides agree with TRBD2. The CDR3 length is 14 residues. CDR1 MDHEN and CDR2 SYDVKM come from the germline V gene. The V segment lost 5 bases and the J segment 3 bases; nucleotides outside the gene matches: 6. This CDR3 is CASSPGGAGYEQYF. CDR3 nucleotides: TGTGCCAGCAGTCCCGGGGGGGCAGGCTACGAGCAGTACTTC. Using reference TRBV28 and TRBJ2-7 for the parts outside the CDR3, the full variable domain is DVKVTQSSRYLVKRTGEKVFLECVQDMDHENMFWYRQDPGLGLRLIYFSYDVKMKEKGDIPEGYSVSREKKERFSLILESASTNQTSMYLCASSPGGAGYEQYFGPGTRLTVT.

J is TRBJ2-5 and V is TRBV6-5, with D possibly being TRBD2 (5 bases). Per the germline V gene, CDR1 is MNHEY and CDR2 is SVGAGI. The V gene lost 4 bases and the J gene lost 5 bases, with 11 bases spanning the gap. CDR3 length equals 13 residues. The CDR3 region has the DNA TGTGCCAGCAGTTCTAGGAGGCGGGAGACCCAGTACTTC. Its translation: CASSSRRRETQYF.

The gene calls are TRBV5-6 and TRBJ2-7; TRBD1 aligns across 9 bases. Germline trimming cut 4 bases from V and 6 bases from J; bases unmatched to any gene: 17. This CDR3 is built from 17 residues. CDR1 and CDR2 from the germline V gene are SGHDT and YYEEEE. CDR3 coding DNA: TGTGCCAGCAGCCGGTTCGGGACAGGGATTTTACTTCTCGAGCAGTACTTC. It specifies CASSRFGTGILLLEQYF. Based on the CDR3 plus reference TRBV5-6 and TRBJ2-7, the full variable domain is DAGVTQSPTHLIKTRGQQVTLRCSPKSGHDTVSWYQQALGQGPQFIFQYYEEEERQRGNFPDRFSGHQFPNYSSELNVNALLLGDSALYLCASSRFGTGILLLEQYFGPGTRLTVT.

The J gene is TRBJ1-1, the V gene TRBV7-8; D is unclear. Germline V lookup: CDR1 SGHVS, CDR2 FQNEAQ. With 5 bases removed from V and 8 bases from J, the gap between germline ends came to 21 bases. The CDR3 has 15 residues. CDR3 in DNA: TGTGCCAGCAGCCCCCAGCTGCTAATAACGGGAGAAGCTTTCTTT. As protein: CASSPQLLITGEAFF.

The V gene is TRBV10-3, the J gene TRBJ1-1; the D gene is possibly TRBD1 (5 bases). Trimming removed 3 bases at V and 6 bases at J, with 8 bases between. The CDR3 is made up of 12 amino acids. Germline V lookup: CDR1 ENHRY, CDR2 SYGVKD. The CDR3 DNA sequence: TGTGCCATCAGTGATAGGGGTTCTGAAGCTTTCTTT. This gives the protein CAISDRGSEAFF.

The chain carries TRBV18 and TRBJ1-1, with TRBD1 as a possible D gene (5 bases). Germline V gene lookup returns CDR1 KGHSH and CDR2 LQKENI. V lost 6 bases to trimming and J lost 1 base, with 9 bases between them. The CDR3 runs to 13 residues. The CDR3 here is CASSRDRNTEAFF. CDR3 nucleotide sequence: TGTGCCAGCTCCCGAGACAGGAACACTGAAGCTTTCTTT.

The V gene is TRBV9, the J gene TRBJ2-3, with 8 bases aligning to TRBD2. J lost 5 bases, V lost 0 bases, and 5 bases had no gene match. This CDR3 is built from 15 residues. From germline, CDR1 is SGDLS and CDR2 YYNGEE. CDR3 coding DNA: TGTGCCAGCAGCGTAGCCGGGGGGGTGGTAGATACGCAGTATTTT. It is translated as CASSVAGGVVDTQYF.

DNA for the CDR3: TGCAGCGGGTCCACTAGCACAGATACGCAGTATTTT. It translates to CSGSTSTDTQYF. The chain combines TRBV29-1 with TRBJ2-3; D is unclear. The CDR3 extends over 12 amino acids. Germline CDR1 is SQVTM and CDR2 is ANQGSEA. The ends were cut back, 7 bases at V and 0 bases at J, with 8 bases in the middle.

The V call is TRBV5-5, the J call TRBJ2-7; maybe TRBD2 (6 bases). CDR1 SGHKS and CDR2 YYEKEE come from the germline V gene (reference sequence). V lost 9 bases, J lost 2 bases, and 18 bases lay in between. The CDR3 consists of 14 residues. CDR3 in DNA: TGTGCCACGAGCGCGAGCGGGCTGACCTACGAGCAGTACTTC. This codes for CATSASGLTYEQYF.

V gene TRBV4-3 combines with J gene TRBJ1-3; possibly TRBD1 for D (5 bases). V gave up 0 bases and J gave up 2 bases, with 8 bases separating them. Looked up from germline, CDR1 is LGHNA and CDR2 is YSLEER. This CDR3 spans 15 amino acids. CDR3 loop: CASSQDLTAGNTIYF. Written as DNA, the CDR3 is TGCGCCAGCAGCCAAGATCTGACAGCTGGAAACACCATATATTTT.

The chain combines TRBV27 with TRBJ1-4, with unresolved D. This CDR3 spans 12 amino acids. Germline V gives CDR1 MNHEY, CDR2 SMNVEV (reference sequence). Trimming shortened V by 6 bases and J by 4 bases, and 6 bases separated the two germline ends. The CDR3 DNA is TGTGCCAGCAGAGTCGGTAATGAAAAACTGTTTTTT. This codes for CASRVGNEKLFF.